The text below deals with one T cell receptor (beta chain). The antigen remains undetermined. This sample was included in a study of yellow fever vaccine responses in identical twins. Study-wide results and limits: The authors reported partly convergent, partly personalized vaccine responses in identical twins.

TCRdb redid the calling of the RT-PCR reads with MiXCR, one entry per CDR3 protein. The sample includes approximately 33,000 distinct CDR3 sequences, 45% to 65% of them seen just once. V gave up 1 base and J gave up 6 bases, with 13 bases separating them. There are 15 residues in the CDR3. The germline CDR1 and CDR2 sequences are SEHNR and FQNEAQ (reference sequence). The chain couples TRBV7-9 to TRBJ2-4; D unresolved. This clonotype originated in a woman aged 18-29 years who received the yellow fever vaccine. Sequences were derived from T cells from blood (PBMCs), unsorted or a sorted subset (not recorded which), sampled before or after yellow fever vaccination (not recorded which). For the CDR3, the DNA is TGTGCCAGCAGCTTAGGGCCACGTTGGGGAAACATTCAGTACTTC. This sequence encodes CASSLGPRWGNIQYF.